The next 13 T cell receptor beta chains were all read from a single sample in a study of blood T cell repertoires in COVID-19. TCRdb's table, derived via immunoSEQ multiplex PCR, lists solely in-frame clones and lacks some. The sample consists of about 180,000 clones, 83% of them appearing once. Sequenced material: peripheral blood. All receptors come from a human donor in a cohort sampled during active COVID-19.

J is TRBJ2-2 and V is TRBV27; D may be TRBD1 (5 bases). Trimming stripped 0 bases from V and 2 bases from J, with 7 bases between. The germline V gene has CDR1 MNHEY and CDR2 SMNVEV (reference sequence). The CDR3 covers 15 residues. CDR3 DNA sequence: TGTGCCAGCAGTTTATCGGGGCTCAACACCGGGGAGCTGTTTTTT. It yields the protein CASSLSGLNTGELFF.

The V gene is TRBV27, the J gene TRBJ2-7; weak D call: TRBD1 (6 bases). V was clipped by 10 bases and J by 5 bases, with 18 bases between them. The germline CDR1 and CDR2 sequences are MNHEY and SMNVEV (reference sequence). This CDR3 spans 13 amino acids. As DNA, the CDR3 is TGTGCCACCAGGGGCAGGGAAGGTAACGAGCAGTACTTC. Its translation is CATRGREGNEQYF.

The chain combines TRBV28 with TRBJ1-3; 7 nucleotides line up with TRBD1. The V gene end was trimmed by 3 bases and the J gene end by 2 bases; junction bases not matched to a gene: 7. Germline values: CDR1 MDHEN, CDR2 SYDVKM. The CDR3 totals 16 residues. CDR3 residues: CASSFEGQGAGNTIYF. The CDR3 nucleotides read TGTGCCAGCAGTTTCGAGGGGCAGGGGGCTGGAAACACCATATATTTT.

Written as DNA, the CDR3 is TGTGCCAGCAGCTTAGGGGGGGACCTCCGACGGGAGACCCAGTACTTC. Translated: CASSLGGDLRRETQYF. The chain is built from TRBV11-2 and TRBJ2-5, with D tentatively TRBD2 (6 bases). From germline, CDR1 is SGHAT and CDR2 FQNNGV. This CDR3 has 16 residues. Trimming removed 1 base at V and 5 bases at J, with 17 bases between.

The chain combines TRBV7-3 with TRBJ2-5, with a tentative D call TRBD1 (5 bases). Trimming shortened V by 5 bases and J by 5 bases, and 9 bases separated the two germline ends. The CDR3 contains 12 residues. From germline, CDR1 is SGHTA and CDR2 FQGTGA. In DNA, the CDR3 is TGTGCCAGCAGCCCAGACAGTGAGACCCAGTACTTC. This gives the protein CASSPDSETQYF. The full variable domain, rest sourced from reference TRBV7-3 and TRBJ2-5, is GAGVSQTPSNKVTEKGKYVELRCDPISGHTALYWYRQSLGQGPEFLIYFQGTGAADDSGLPNDRFFAVRPEGSVSTLKIQRTERGDSAVYLCASSPDSETQYFGPGTRLLVL.

On this clone: The same CDR3 can be traced to other DNA sequences in this sample. The V and J genes are TRBV18 and TRBJ1-5; 9 nucleotides agree with TRBD1. This CDR3 has 15 residues. Germline V gene lookup returns CDR1 KGHSH and CDR2 LQKENI. V trimming: 0 bases; J trimming: 4 bases; junction bases outside the gene matches: 1. The CDR3 region has the DNA TGTGCCAGCTCACCACCGGGACAGGGAAATCAGCCCCAGCATTTT. It yields the protein CASSPPGQGNQPQHF.

The CDR3 DNA reads as TGTGCCAGCAGACTAGCGGGGGAATCGAACACCGGGGAGCTGTTTTTT. As protein: CASRLAGESNTGELFF. The rearrangement links TRBV5-8 to TRBJ2-2; the match to TRBD2 covers 11 bases. V lost 5 bases and J lost 0; bases outside the gene matches: 3. CDR3 length: 16 residues. Germline V gene lookup returns CDR1 SGHTS and CDR2 YDEGEE.

The V and J genes are TRBV3-1 (or the pseudogene TRBV3-2) and TRBJ2-7, with 10 nucleotides matching TRBD1. CDR1 and CDR2 (germline): LGHDT, YNNKEL (reference sequence). With V trimmed by 0 bases and J by 7 bases, 9 bases remained unmatched. The CDR3 is 16 residues long. CDR3 DNA sequence: TGTGCCAGCAGCCAAGAACCGGCGACAGGGGGCTGGGAGCAGTACTTC. Translated, it gives CASSQEPATGGWEQYF.

J is TRBJ2-7 and V is TRBV10-3, with a possible D match to TRBD1 (6 bases). Trimming pared 0 bases from V and 1 base from J, leaving 7 bases between. Germline V CDR1 and CDR2: ENHRY, SYGVKD. This CDR3 spans 14 amino acids. CDR3 nucleotides: TGTGCCATCAGTGAGTCGCAGGGGTCCTACGAGCAGTACTTC. Translation: CAISESQGSYEQYF.

The V and J genes are TRBV9 and TRBJ2-7; 7 bases agree with TRBD2. The junction had 6 bases not matched to a gene; V was cut back by 0 bases and J by 3 bases. Germline-derived CDR1 and CDR2 are SGDLS and YYNGEE. The CDR3 is 15 residues long. CDR3 nucleotide sequence: TGTGCCAGCAGCGTAGGGCGGGAGAGGGACTACGAGCAGTACTTC. Protein product: CASSVGRERDYEQYF.

The chain joins TRBV28 to TRBJ2-7; 7 positions match TRBD2. Germline V lookup: CDR1 MDHEN, CDR2 SYDVKM. The CDR3 runs to 14 residues. The V gene end was trimmed by 2 bases and the J gene end by 7 bases; junction bases not matched to a gene: 8. CDR3 region: CASSLASGIKEQYF. The DNA of the CDR3 is TGTGCCAGCAGTTTAGCTAGCGGAATAAAGGAGCAGTACTTC.

This clone was picked up a small number of times. The J gene is TRBJ2-7, the V gene TRBV6-5, with 7 bases lining up with TRBD2. Unmatched junction bases numbered 3, after V lost 0 bases and J lost 4 bases. This CDR3 has 14 amino acids. Germline CDR1 is MNHEY and CDR2 is SVGAGI. In DNA form, the CDR3 reads TGTGCCAGCAGTTACTCGGGAGGGCCGTACGAGCAGTACTTC. This encodes CASSYSGGPYEQYF.

This clone appeared a single time. The rearrangement joins TRBV7-2 to TRBJ2-3; tentative D call: TRBD2 (7 bases). This CDR3 contains 17 residues. Germline CDR1 and CDR2: SGHTA and FQGNSA. Trimming left V 0 bases short and J 1 base short, with 14 bases between. The CDR3 loop reads CASSLAGWGGRTDTQYF. The CDR3 DNA follows: TGTGCCAGCAGCTTAGCGGGTTGGGGGGGCCGCACAGATACGCAGTATTTT.